These T cell receptor beta chains were read from a single sample in a study of cytomegalovirus exposure and HLA in healthy donors. The table came from immunoSEQ multiplex PCR; TCRdb's copy has only in-frame clones and leaves some out. The sample shows some 130,000 clones, around 80% of them seen only once. Input material: PBMCs. All receptors come from a woman aged 45-60 years in good health and CMV-seropositive. The CDR3 runs from the conserved cysteine through the conserved F or W. Each record gives: clone size, V gene, J gene, D gene, CDR3 protein, CDR3 DNA. The D gene is left open where the match is weak. Size is omitted from some rows. Given values are once, few, many or a class for expanded clones.

clone size: few
V gene: TRBV2
J gene: TRBJ2-1
D gene: -
CDR3 protein: CASSEKGSEGFSSFF
CDR3 DNA: TGTGCCAGCAGTGAAAAGGGATCTGAGGGATTTAGTTCGTTCTTC

clone size: -
V gene: TRBV6-1
J gene: TRBJ2-2
D gene: -
CDR3 protein: CASRGRGANTGELFF
CDR3 DNA: TGTGCCAGCAGAGGACGGGGAGCGAACACCGGGGAGCTGTTTTTT

clone size: -
V gene: TRBV7-3
J gene: TRBJ2-7
D gene: -
CDR3 protein: CASSPVAGNEQYF
CDR3 DNA: TGTGCCAGCAGCCCCGTCGCCGGGAACGAGCAGTACTTC

clone size: -
V gene: TRBV5-1
J gene: TRBJ2-5
D gene: -
CDR3 protein: CASSLGKGAEYF
CDR3 DNA: TGCGCCAGCAGCTTAGGGAAAGGAGCGGAGTACTTC

clone size: few
V gene: TRBV21-1
J gene: TRBJ1-6
D gene: -
CDR3 protein: CASSKGSEVGSPLHF
CDR3 DNA: TGTGCCAGCAGCAAAGGGTCAGAGGTCGGCTCACCCCTCCACTTT

clone size: -
V gene: TRBV6-1
J gene: TRBJ2-7
D gene: TRBD1
CDR3 protein: CASSEGTGVSPYEQYF
CDR3 DNA: TGTGCCAGCAGTGAGGGGACAGGGGTATCCCCCTACGAGCAGTACTTC

clone size: -
V gene: TRBV7-7
J gene: TRBJ2-2
D gene: TRBD1
CDR3 protein: CASRAGTGGSGELFF
CDR3 DNA: TGTGCTAGCAGGGCCGGGACAGGGGGCTCCGGGGAGCTGTTTTTT

clone size: once
V gene: TRBV15
J gene: TRBJ2-3
D gene: -
CDR3 protein: CATSRGRKEGADTQYF
CDR3 DNA: TGTGCCACCAGCAGGGGGAGGAAGGAGGGCGCAGATACGCAGTATTTT

clone size: -
V gene: TRBV30
J gene: TRBJ2-4
D gene: TRBD2
CDR3 protein: CAWTSGGPKNSQYF
CDR3 DNA: TGTGCCTGGACTAGCGGGGGGCCTAAAAACAGTCAGTACTTC

clone size: once
V gene: TRBV19
J gene: TRBJ1-4
D gene: -
CDR3 protein: CASSWGATNEKLFF
CDR3 DNA: TGTGCCAGTAGCTGGGGAGCAACTAATGAAAAACTGTTTTTT

clone size: -
V gene: TRBV30
J gene: TRBJ1-1
D gene: TRBD1
CDR3 protein: CAWGEGTGVNTEAFF
CDR3 DNA: TGTGCCTGGGGAGAGGGGACAGGGGTTAACACTGAAGCTTTCTTT

clone size: -
V gene: TRBV9
J gene: TRBJ1-5
D gene: TRBD1
CDR3 protein: CASSAGTGGPNQPQHF
CDR3 DNA: TGTGCCAGCAGCGCCGGGACAGGGGGCCCTAATCAGCCCCAGCATTTT

clone size: -
V gene: TRBV28
J gene: TRBJ2-7
D gene: -
CDR3 protein: CASSFLDRSSYEQYF
CDR3 DNA: TGTGCCAGCAGTTTTCTCGACCGGAGCTCCTACGAGCAGTACTTC

clone size: once
V gene: TRBV7-8
J gene: TRBJ2-5
D gene: -
CDR3 protein: CASSLALSVVETQYF
CDR3 DNA: TGTGCCAGCAGCTTAGCGCTCAGCGTTGTAGAGACCCAGTACTTC

clone size: -
V gene: TRBV6-5
J gene: TRBJ2-5
D gene: -
CDR3 protein: CASSYDSQETQYF
CDR3 DNA: TGTGCCAGCAGTTACGACAGCCAAGAGACCCAGTACTTC

clone size: -
V gene: TRBV11-2
J gene: TRBJ2-5
D gene: TRBD2
CDR3 protein: CASSLDRTSGGAGTQYF
CDR3 DNA: TGTGCCAGCAGCTTAGATCGCACTAGCGGGGGGGCAGGGACCCAGTACTTC

clone size: -
V gene: TRBV29-1
J gene: TRBJ1-2
D gene: -
CDR3 protein: CSAERGYTF
CDR3 DNA: TGCAGCGCCGAGCGGGGCTACACCTTC

clone size: -
V gene: TRBV9
J gene: TRBJ1-1
D gene: -
CDR3 protein: CASSVVSQNTEAFF
CDR3 DNA: TGTGCCAGCAGCGTAGTTTCACAGAACACTGAAGCTTTCTTT

clone size: -
V gene: TRBV5-1
J gene: TRBJ2-3
D gene: -
CDR3 protein: CASSLSRGLSTDTQYF
CDR3 DNA: TGCGCCAGCAGCTTGTCAAGGGGCCTTTCCACAGATACGCAGTATTTT

clone size: -
V gene: TRBV28
J gene: TRBJ1-5
D gene: -
CDR3 protein: CASRVGGASQPQHF
CDR3 DNA: TGTGCCAGCAGAGTTGGGGGGGCGAGTCAGCCCCAGCATTTT

clone size: -
V gene: TRBV7-8
J gene: TRBJ2-1
D gene: TRBD1
CDR3 protein: CASSHRGSLNEQFF
CDR3 DNA: TGTGCCAGCAGCCACAGGGGCTCCTTGAATGAGCAGTTCTTC

clone size: -
V gene: TRBV29-1
J gene: TRBJ2-1
D gene: -
CDR3 protein: CSVAGDLRNEQFF
CDR3 DNA: TGCAGCGTAGCCGGGGACTTACGCAATGAGCAGTTCTTC

clone size: -
V gene: TRBV6-1
J gene: TRBJ1-3
D gene: -
CDR3 protein: CASALEGVGGNTIYF
CDR3 DNA: TGTGCCAGCGCCCTTGAGGGCGTTGGTGGAAACACCATATATTTT

clone size: -
V gene: TRBV10-3
J gene: TRBJ2-3
D gene: TRBD2
CDR3 protein: CAISTGLAGAVDTQYF
CDR3 DNA: TGTGCCATCAGCACCGGACTAGCGGGGGCGGTAGATACGCAGTATTTT

clone size: -
V gene: TRBV9
J gene: TRBJ1-5
D gene: -
CDR3 protein: CASSVAGQINQPQHF
CDR3 DNA: TGTGCCAGCAGCGTAGCTGGACAGATCAATCAGCCCCAGCATTTT

clone size: few
V gene: TRBV28
J gene: TRBJ1-1
D gene: TRBD1
CDR3 protein: CASSLLDRVNTEAFF
CDR3 DNA: TGTGCCAGCAGTTTATTGGACAGGGTGAACACTGAAGCTTTCTTT

clone size: -
V gene: TRBV19
J gene: TRBJ1-2
D gene: -
CDR3 protein: CASSYDRNYGYTF
CDR3 DNA: TGTGCCAGTAGTTATGACAGGAACTATGGCTACACCTTC

clone size: -
V gene: TRBV11-2
J gene: TRBJ2-3
D gene: TRBD2
CDR3 protein: CASSLGLAGLGFTDTQYF
CDR3 DNA: TGTGCCAGCAGTCTCGGACTAGCGGGGCTGGGGTTCACAGATACGCAGTATTTT

clone size: -
V gene: TRBV16
J gene: TRBJ1-5
D gene: -
CDR3 protein: CASSPSLAEQPQHF
CDR3 DNA: TGTGCCAGCAGTCCTAGTCTGGCGGAGCAGCCCCAGCATTTT

clone size: -
V gene: TRBV27
J gene: TRBJ1-5
D gene: TRBD1
CDR3 protein: CASSQGTGGRANQPQHF
CDR3 DNA: TGTGCCAGCAGTCAGGGGACAGGGGGCAGGGCCAATCAGCCCCAGCATTTT

clone size: -
V gene: TRBV29-1
J gene: TRBJ1-1
D gene: TRBD1
CDR3 protein: CSATGKGNTEAFF
CDR3 DNA: TGCAGCGCGACAGGGAAAGGGAACACTGAAGCTTTCTTT

clone size: -
V gene: TRBV29-1
J gene: TRBJ1-5
D gene: -
CDR3 protein: CSVALTNSNQPQHF
CDR3 DNA: TGCAGCGTGGCCCTGACAAATAGCAATCAGCCCCAGCATTTT

clone size: few
V gene: TRBV28
J gene: TRBJ1-2
D gene: -
CDR3 protein: CASRVQVNYGYTF
CDR3 DNA: TGTGCCAGCAGGGTACAGGTTAACTATGGCTACACCTTC

clone size: -
V gene: TRBV27
J gene: TRBJ2-5
D gene: -
CDR3 protein: CASSLMGTEGETQYF
CDR3 DNA: TGTGCCAGCAGTTTGATGGGGACTGAAGGAGAGACCCAGTACTTC

clone size: -
V gene: TRBV9
J gene: TRBJ2-3
D gene: -
CDR3 protein: CASSHRQVASTDTQYF
CDR3 DNA: TGTGCCAGCAGCCACAGACAGGTCGCCAGCACAGATACGCAGTATTTT

clone size: -
V gene: TRBV2
J gene: TRBJ1-5
D gene: TRBD1
CDR3 protein: CASSAGTGLRISDQPQHF
CDR3 DNA: TGTGCCAGCAGTGCGGGGACAGGGCTTCGAATATCGGATCAGCCCCAGCATTTT

clone size: -
V gene: TRBV15
J gene: TRBJ1-1
D gene: -
CDR3 protein: CATSTIVSGPNTEAFF
CDR3 DNA: TGTGCCACCAGCACTATCGTATCTGGGCCGAACACTGAAGCTTTCTTT

clone size: -
V gene: TRBV13
J gene: TRBJ1-3
D gene: -
CDR3 protein: CASSLGILLSGNTIYF
CDR3 DNA: TGTGCCAGCAGCTTAGGAATTCTCCTCTCTGGAAACACCATATATTTT

clone size: -
V gene: TRBV7-3
J gene: TRBJ1-5
D gene: -
CDR3 protein: CASSDRQAHQPQHF
CDR3 DNA: TGTGCCAGCAGTGATCGACAGGCCCATCAGCCCCAGCATTTT

clone size: -
V gene: TRBV7-9
J gene: TRBJ1-6
D gene: TRBD1
CDR3 protein: CASSDRDSRPSDLMSPLHF
CDR3 DNA: TGTGCCAGCAGCGACCGGGACAGTCGACCCTCAGACCTCATGTCACCCCTCCACTTT

clone size: few
V gene: TRBV6-6
J gene: TRBJ1-4
D gene: -
CDR3 protein: CASSPRGGNEKLFF
CDR3 DNA: TGTGCCAGCAGTCCTCGGGGGGGGAATGAAAAACTGTTTTTT

clone size: -
V gene: TRBV7-8
J gene: TRBJ2-7
D gene: -
CDR3 protein: CASSLRLDPYEQYF
CDR3 DNA: TGTGCCAGCAGCTTACGGCTAGACCCCTACGAGCAGTACTTC

clone size: few
V gene: TRBV4-1
J gene: TRBJ2-2
D gene: TRBD2
CDR3 protein: CASSQSPGLAGRGTGELFF
CDR3 DNA: TGCGCCAGCAGCCAAAGCCCGGGACTAGCGGGGAGGGGCACCGGGGAGCTGTTTTTT

clone size: -
V gene: TRBV28
J gene: TRBJ1-1
D gene: -
CDR3 protein: CASSTGERRTEAFF
CDR3 DNA: TGTGCCAGCAGTACTGGGGAGCGTCGCACTGAAGCTTTCTTT

clone size: -
V gene: TRBV15
J gene: TRBJ1-4
D gene: TRBD1
CDR3 protein: CATSGRGTGDEKLFF
CDR3 DNA: TGTGCCACCAGCGGGAGGGGGACAGGGGATGAAAAACTGTTTTTT

clone size: -
V gene: TRBV28
J gene: TRBJ2-7
D gene: TRBD2
CDR3 protein: CASSQLAGFKYF
CDR3 DNA: TGTGCCAGCAGCCAACTAGCGGGCTTTAAGTACTTC

clone size: many
V gene: TRBV28
J gene: TRBJ1-4
D gene: -
CDR3 protein: CASSPSIGGAYEKLFF
CDR3 DNA: TGTGCCAGCAGTCCCTCTATTGGGGGGGCCTATGAAAAACTGTTTTTT